This entry features one T cell receptor beta chain sequence. The content of samples before DNA extraction was roughly 1-10 million cryopreserved PBMC. The sample belongs to a study of long-term antiretroviral therapy in people with HIV. Version v3.0 of the immunoSEQ assay was performed at survey level. Some clones are missing from TCRdb's copy, which holds only in-frame ones; the method was immunoSEQ multiplex PCR. The sample lists roughly 36,000 clones, around 84% seen once, with approximately 4.9% in the top ten. The CDR3 loop spans 15 amino acids. Germline lookup yields CDR1 SGHRS and CDR2 YFSETQ. The V gene lost 1 base and the J gene lost 1 base, with 9 bases spanning the gap.

The V gene is TRBV5-1, the J gene TRBJ1-5; a weak D match, TRBD1 (5 bases). The material sequenced was unsorted PBMCs, taken around 2.7 years before starting antiretroviral therapy. This TCR derives from a woman younger than 45 with HIV. Here the CDR3 reads CASSLSGSSNQPQHF. The CDR3, as DNA: TGCGCCAGCAGCTTGTCAGGGTCGAGCAATCAGCCCCAGCATTTT. Variable domain in full (rest from reference TRBV5-1 and TRBJ1-5): KAGVTQTPRYLIKTRGQQVTLSCSPISGHRSVSWYQQTPGQGLQFLFEYFSETQRNKGNFPGRFSGRQFSNSRSEMNVSTLELGDSALYLCASSLSGSSNQPQHFGDGTRLSIL.